Detailed here is one T cell receptor beta chain. The sample is drawn from a study of blood T cell repertoires in COVID-19. About the study: In each case, the material was cDNA or gDNA derived from T cells, B-cell-depleted T cells, or PBMCs.

Only in-frame clones appear in the TCRdb table, and some are missing; sequencing was by immunoSEQ multiplex PCR. The table has under 200,000 clones, about 89% seen once. Clinical history reported by participants formed the basis on which cohorts were assigned. Recovery meant two consecutive negative NP/OP PCR tests, professional clearance, or resolved symptoms. The source of this sequence is a woman in her late teens or twenties who had recovered from COVID-19. The material sequenced was PBMCs or T cells enriched from blood (not recorded which).

The CDR3 bases are TGTGCCAGCAGCGTAGGTCTGCGGAGGGAGGAGACCCAGTACTTC. Translating gives CASSVGLRREETQYF. The rearrangement joins TRBV9 to TRBJ2-5; TRBD2 might be the D (6 bases). CDR1 and CDR2 (germline): SGDLS, YYNGEE. The CDR3 runs to 15 residues. The V and J ends lost 0 bases and 5 bases respectively, with 14 bases between them.